This T cell receptor beta chain comes out of a study of Ad26.COV2.S vaccination and SARS-CoV-2 variants. Study details: In the COV1001 trial, the donor was in the Ad26.COV2.S arm.

As regards this clone: Its antigen is as yet unknown.

The CDR3 consists of 14 residues. V lost 2 bases, J lost 4 bases, and 12 bases lay in between. The V gene's germline CDR1 is GTSNPN and CDR2 SVGIG (reference sequence). Measured with immunoSEQ multiplex PCR; TCRdb has only the in-frame clones, and not every one. The sample shows some 370,000 clones, under 90% of them seen only once. Treatment: around 19 received Ad26.COV2.S at low or high dose, single or two shots; roughly 5 received placebo; per-sample allocation not given. All samples were drawn on day 63, counting from the first vaccine or placebo injection. Overall study findings and caveats: Vaccinees reportedly had broad spike-specific CD8+ and CD4+ T cell responses. Participants in the vaccine arm had higher spike-specific TCR breadth; placebo recipients had lower.

This clonotype was obtained from a person aged 18-60 years who received the Ad26.COV2.S COVID-19 vaccine or a placebo. Material: peripheral blood, obtained in a trial of Ad26.COV2.S vaccine versus placebo. J is TRBJ1-5 and V is TRBV30; D unresolved. The CDR3 nucleotides are TGTGCCTGGAGTCCTCACGGACTTAATCAGCCCCAGCATTTT. It yields the protein CAWSPHGLNQPQHF.